This entry features one TCR beta chain sequence. In the original analysis: Reference gene primer amplification gave estimated nucleated cell counts. Libraries were prepared by immunoSEQ multiplex PCR; TCRdb keeps only in-frame clonotypes and omits some of them. That table furnishes V, J and clone size, whereas the DNA furnished D and trimming. The sample lists 200,000 to 300,000 clones; roughly 86% were seen once. The data were obtained in a study of blood T cell repertoires in COVID-19. On the study more broadly: T cells, B-cell-depleted T cells, or PBMCs supplied cDNA or gDNA.

Germline CDR1 reads LNHNV; CDR2 reads YYDKDF (reference sequence). V was clipped by 3 bases and J by 1 base; unmatched bases: 5. The CDR3 consists of 16 residues. The sequence derives from a woman aged 25 to 39 who had recovered from COVID-19. The chain has TRBV15 and TRBJ2-2, with 7 bases fitting TRBD1. The material sequenced was peripheral blood. The CDR3 reads CATSSLRQGNTGELFF. For the CDR3, the DNA is TGTGCCACCAGCAGCTTACGACAGGGGAACACCGGGGAGCTGTTTTTT.